These T cell receptor beta chains were read from a single sample in a study of shared clonotypes between healthy human individuals. The method was immunoSEQ multiplex PCR; TCRdb's version includes in-frame clones alone and lacks a portion of them. Here the sample spans about 2 million clones, about 95% being singletons. Specimen: naive CD8+ T cells sorted from blood. These receptors were taken from a man in his late teens or twenties in good health. Each CDR3 is given with its conserved first and last residue. D genes are given only for firm matches. Not all rows give a size; the values are once, few, many and, for expanded clones, a class.

DNA,CDR3,length,V,size,D,J
TGCGCCAGCAGCCAAGCTGGGGGGGCCTTGGAGCAGTTCTTC,CASSQAGGALEQFF,14,TRBV4-1,NA,NA,TRBJ2-1
TGCGCCAGCAGCTTGTCTGATGGTACCGACGAGCAGTACTTC,CASSLSDGTDEQYF,14,TRBV5-1,NA,NA,TRBJ2-7
TGCGCCAGCAGTGGCAGAAAAGAGACCCAGTACTTC,CASSGRKETQYF,12,TRBV10-1,NA,NA,TRBJ2-5
TGTGCCAGCACTCCTCGGCGGGGGTGGGGGACCCAGTACTTC,CASTPRRGWGTQYF,14,TRBV6-5,NA,TRBD2,TRBJ2-5
TGCGCCAGCAGCCAAGACGGTTCCACTGAAGCTTTCTTT,CASSQDGSTEAFF,13,TRBV4-3,NA,NA,TRBJ1-1
TGTGCCAGCAGCCCCCCTGGACAGGGAATTCGCACGCAGTATTTT,CASSPPGQGIRTQYF,15,TRBV7-2,NA,TRBD1,TRBJ2-3
TGTGCCAGCGGAGAGGTTACAGGGAATTCTCAGCCCCAGCATTTT,CASGEVTGNSQPQHF,15,TRBV27,NA,NA,TRBJ1-5
TGCGCCAGCAGCCCCCCCCGGGGGGCGAGCTCCTATAATTCACCCCTCCACTTT,CASSPPRGASSYNSPLHF,18,TRBV4-1,NA,NA,TRBJ1-6
TGTGCCAGCAGTCAAACAGGGGAGGCAACTAATGAAAAACTGTTTTTT,CASSQTGEATNEKLFF,16,TRBV2,NA,TRBD1,TRBJ1-4
TGTGCCAGCAGTGAAGTGGGGGATGGTGGGGAAAAACTGTTTTTT,CASSEVGDGGEKLFF,15,TRBV2,NA,NA,TRBJ1-4
TGTGCCAGCAGTTTATCCAGCGGTGTGGGTTCACCCCTCCACTTT,CASSLSSGVGSPLHF,15,TRBV27,NA,NA,TRBJ1-6
TGTGCCAGCAGCCTAGGATACGGGGCCCAAGAGACCCAGTACTTC,CASSLGYGAQETQYF,15,TRBV7-9,NA,NA,TRBJ2-5
TGTGCCAGCAGTTGGATGCTAGTTGATGAGCAGTTCTTC,CASSWMLVDEQFF,13,TRBV28,once,NA,TRBJ2-1
TGTGCCAGCAGTGAACCGCAATTCGGGACAGCTAATGAAAAACTGTTTTTT,CASSEPQFGTANEKLFF,17,TRBV2,NA,TRBD1,TRBJ1-4
TGTGCCAGCAGCTCGATCCGGGACGGCACCTACGAGCAGTACTTC,CASSSIRDGTYEQYF,15,TRBV5-6,NA,NA,TRBJ2-7
TGTGCCAGCAGTTTCGGGGGGAATTACAATGAGCAGTTCTTC,CASSFGGNYNEQFF,14,TRBV27,NA,TRBD2,TRBJ2-1
TGTGCCAGCAGCTTGAGTGGGGGGCGGGACTTTGGCTACACCTTC,CASSLSGGRDFGYTF,15,TRBV7-6,NA,NA,TRBJ1-2
TGTGCCAGCAGCACTGGGCAAGGGCGCACTGAGCAGTTCTTC,CASSTGQGRTEQFF,14,TRBV13,NA,NA,TRBJ2-1
TGTGCCAGCAGTCAGGACTACGAGCAGTACTTC,CASSQDYEQYF,11,TRBV6-5,NA,NA,TRBJ2-7
TGTGCCAGTAGTCCCGGGACTAGCAACTACGAGCAGTACTTC,CASSPGTSNYEQYF,14,TRBV19,NA,TRBD2,TRBJ2-7
TGCGCCAGCAGCCAAGATTGGGTGAGCTCCTACGAGCAGTACTTC,CASSQDWVSSYEQYF,15,TRBV4-3,NA,NA,TRBJ2-7
TGTGCCAGCAGCCCAGGTCGGGTAGCGGGGGGGCATAAAGTCACAGATACGCAGTATTTT,CASSPGRVAGGHKVTDTQYF,20,TRBV9,NA,TRBD2,TRBJ2-3
TGTGCCAGCAGCGAGACAGGGTCATACGAGCAGTACTTC,CASSETGSYEQYF,13,TRBV9,NA,TRBD1,TRBJ2-7
TGTGCCATCAGAGCAACAGGGACGAACACTGAAGCTTTCTTT,CAIRATGTNTEAFF,14,TRBV10-3,NA,NA,TRBJ1-1
TGTGCCTGGAGTCGAGGAGGGGGGATGGGGGTTGGCGAGCAGTACTTC,CAWSRGGGMGVGEQYF,16,TRBV30,NA,NA,TRBJ2-7
TGTGCCAGCAGCCCAGAGCTGTTATACAATGAGCAGTTCTTC,CASSPELLYNEQFF,14,TRBV7-6,NA,NA,TRBJ2-1
TGTGCCGGGGGGGAAAGTGACCTGAATTCACCCCTCCACTTT,CAGGESDLNSPLHF,14,TRBV7-9,NA,NA,TRBJ1-6
TGTGCCAGCAGCGAAAATCCACAGGGGGCCAACACTGAAGCTTTCTTT,CASSENPQGANTEAFF,16,TRBV9,once,TRBD1,TRBJ1-1
TGTGCCAGCAGTTTCTCCTGGTCCCTCTCCTACGAGCAGTACTTC,CASSFSWSLSYEQYF,15,TRBV27,NA,NA,TRBJ2-7
TGCGCCAGCAGCTTGATACCGGGACAGGAATTTTTAGGGGACTCCTACGAGCAGTACTTC,CASSLIPGQEFLGDSYEQYF,20,TRBV5-1,NA,TRBD1,TRBJ2-7
TGTGCCAGTAGTATAGTAGGGGACAGGACGTATTTT,CASSIVGDRTYF,12,TRBV19,NA,TRBD1,TRBJ2-3
TGTGCCAGCAGCTTCCAGGGGGCGGGTGAGCAGTACTTC,CASSFQGAGEQYF,13,TRBV7-6,NA,TRBD1,TRBJ2-7
TGTGCCAGCAGTGACGGGACTTTCTACGAGCAGTACTTC,CASSDGTFYEQYF,13,TRBV6-6,NA,NA,TRBJ2-7
TGTGCCACCAGCGTCAGGGGGGACACCGGGGAGCTGTTTTTT,CATSVRGDTGELFF,14,TRBV15,NA,NA,TRBJ2-2
TGTGCCAGTAATCGAGGGTTGAACACTGAAGCTTTCTTT,CASNRGLNTEAFF,13,TRBV19,NA,NA,TRBJ1-1
TGCGCCAGCAGCCAAGATGGAGAGGAGGGCCATACGCAGTATTTT,CASSQDGEEGHTQYF,15,TRBV4-3,NA,NA,TRBJ2-3
TGTGCCAGCAGCCCGCAGAGCGGGGAGGATGAGCAGTTCTTC,CASSPQSGEDEQFF,14,TRBV5-6,NA,TRBD2,TRBJ2-1
TGTGCCAGCAGCCCCACCGGGACTAGCGGGAGTCTCGATGAGCAGTTCTTC,CASSPTGTSGSLDEQFF,17,TRBV5-4,NA,TRBD2,TRBJ2-1
TGTGCCAGCAGTTCCCTCGTATGGGGGGAGGGGACAGAGATCATGCCCCTCCACTTT,CASSSLVWGEGTEIMPLHF,19,TRBV28,NA,TRBD1,TRBJ1-6
TGTGCCAGCAGTGAAGGATCAGCCTCACCCCTCCACTTT,CASSEGSASPLHF,13,TRBV6-1,few,NA,TRBJ1-6
TGTGCCAGCAGTAACCCCTTTCGGACAGGCGCCCAACACAATGAGCAGTTCTTC,CASSNPFRTGAQHNEQFF,18,TRBV28,NA,TRBD1,TRBJ2-1
TGTGCCAGCAGTCCCATTCTAGGGTTGAATGGCTACACCTTC,CASSPILGLNGYTF,14,TRBV6-5,NA,NA,TRBJ1-2
TGCGCCAGCAGTCCGGGACTAGCGTCAAATGAGCAGTTCTTC,CASSPGLASNEQFF,14,TRBV10-2,NA,TRBD2,TRBJ2-1
TGTGCCAGCAGCTCCCCAAGGACCCAGGGGGAGACCCAGTACTTC,CASSSPRTQGETQYF,15,TRBV7-9,NA,NA,TRBJ2-5
TGTGCCAGCAGTTACTACGCGGACAGCCCCTACGAGCAGTACTTC,CASSYYADSPYEQYF,15,TRBV6-5,NA,NA,TRBJ2-7
TGTGCCAGCACCCCCACTATGGGGGTGGGCACAGATACGCAGTATTTT,CASTPTMGVGTDTQYF,16,TRBV7-9,NA,NA,TRBJ2-3
TGTGCCAGCAGCCTGGACACTGAAGCTTTCTTT,CASSLDTEAFF,11,TRBV5-4,NA,NA,TRBJ1-1
TGTGCCAGCAGCCCCCGCCCTGCGGGGGCCGAGCAGTACTTC,CASSPRPAGAEQYF,14,TRBV9,NA,NA,TRBJ2-7